This TCR beta chain stems from a study of blood T cells in healthy people across ages. Overall study results and limits: Lack of knowledge of donor CMV status possibly confounded expanded clonotype changes. Long-lived donors exceeded aged donors in naive CD4+ cells and diversity.

Healthy individuals of Caucasian origin from Russia, aged 6 to 90, served as donors. In its sample, this clonotype was seen a few times. What it binds is unknown. The CDR3 extends over 15 amino acids. After removal of 5 bases from V and 2 bases from J, the junction contained 5 bases not matched to a gene. In germline, CDR1 is MNHEY, CDR2 SMNVEV (reference sequence). Alongside a J-beta primer mix, a sample-barcoded 5' primer served in a second PCR lasting roughly 6 to 11 cycles. TCRdb itself ran the 5' RACE reads through MiXCR, one entry per CDR3 protein. The sample contains over 750,000 distinct CDR3 sequences, around a quarter of which appear only once. In addition, the sample was reused for a study of T cells of mothers and their children.

Sequencing was carried out using blood. This receptor was obtained from a boy younger than 18 in good health. The chain has TRBV27 and TRBJ2-7, with 11 positions matching TRBD2. This CDR3 is CASSISGGGTYEQYF. The CDR3 DNA reads as TGTGCCAGCAGTATTAGCGGGGGGGGAACCTACGAGCAGTACTTC.